This entry concerns a single TCR beta chain. Recruitment covered roughly 22 US areas and drew participants whose ages spanned roughly 18 to 100 years. The protocol was immunoSEQ multiplex PCR, while the TCRdb copy is restricted to in-frame clones and leaves out a portion. The top ten hold over 1.5% of the sample, which has about 480,000 clones, roughly 87% seen once. This record comes from a study of blood T cell repertoires in COVID-19. Study overall: PBMCs, B-cell-depleted T cells, or T cells provided the cDNA or gDNA that made up the material.

Germline V gene sequence: CDR1 KGHSH, CDR2 LQKENI. V shed 2 bases, J shed 5 bases, and the junction held 5 bases outside the gene matches. The CDR3 loop spans 15 amino acids. The rearrangement links TRBV18 to TRBJ2-7; 11 positions match TRBD1. The specimen was PBMCs or T cells enriched from blood (not recorded which). The source is a woman younger than 35 with acute COVID-19. This chain's CDR3 is CASSPAGTGGHEQYF. The CDR3 region has the DNA TGTGCCAGCTCACCAGCGGGGACAGGGGGACACGAGCAGTACTTC.